These 25 T cell receptor beta chains came from one sample sequenced in a study of T-cell memory formation after mild COVID-19 (TCRdb year 2021). Libraries were made using 5' RACE. The run used an Illumina NovaSeq 6000. TCRdb passed the public sequencing reads through fastp at Q25 and MiXCR, retaining productive beta sequences. Entries are consolidated by CDR3 protein sequence, retaining the most common genes and DNA. The sample yields hundreds of thousands of distinct CDR3 sequences; roughly 21% were counted once. Jointly, the top ten make up around 8.4% of the sample. Sequencing was performed on PBMCs or a T cell subset sorted from them (not recorded which). The receptors here all came from an adult woman who had mild COVID-19 (a few samples of this study predate the infection). The sample titles of this study are shuffled in the database, so cell type and time point are left out; the donor was told from shared clones.

This clonotype was found a few times. The V gene is TRBV10-3, the J gene TRBJ1-2; D ambiguous. CDR3 length: 13 amino acids. Looked up from germline, CDR1 is ENHRY and CDR2 is SYGVKD. Trimming took off 1 base at V and 2 bases at J, with 5 bases between the two ends. The CDR3 DNA is TGTGCCATCAGTGAGTTAGGGAACTATGGCTACACCTTC. The encoded protein is CAISELGNYGYTF.

This clonotype has only a few counts. This rearrangement joins TRBV6-4 to TRBJ2-3; possible D gene TRBD2, 5 bases. The V end was cut by 0 bases, the J end by 0 bases, with 16 bases between. Germline V CDR1 and CDR2: MRHNA, SNTAGT. This CDR3 has 18 amino acids. The CDR3 spells CASSDSRTGRGSTDTQYF. As DNA, the CDR3 is TGTGCCAGCAGTGACTCGAGGACGGGTCGGGGTAGCACAGATACGCAGTATTTT.

This clonotype was seen a handful of times. This chain links TRBV5-1 with TRBJ1-1; maybe TRBD1 (5 bases). Trimming took off 0 bases at V and 0 bases at J, with 15 bases between the two ends. Looked up from germline, CDR1 is SGHRS and CDR2 is YFSETQ. The CDR3 loop spans 17 amino acids. The CDR3 sequence is CASSLEETALMNTEAFF. The CDR3 DNA follows: TGCGCCAGCAGCTTGGAGGAGACAGCTTTAATGAACACTGAAGCTTTCTTT.

The rearrangement uses TRBV10-3 and TRBJ2-7; maybe TRBD1 (5 bases). V was trimmed by 6 bases and J by 1 base, leaving 10 bases between them. The CDR3 is made up of 13 amino acids. The V gene's germline CDR1 is ENHRY and CDR2 SYGVKD. The CDR3 DNA reads as TGTGCCATCAGCTATGACAGTTCCTACGAGCAGTACTTC. Translation gives CAISYDSSYEQYF.

J is TRBJ2-5 and V is TRBV7-9; 10 bases map to TRBD2. Germline loops: CDR1 SEHNR, CDR2 FQNEAQ (reference sequence). J gave up 5 bases and V 5 bases, and 5 bases lay outside the gene matches. CDR3 length: 14 residues. For the CDR3, the DNA is TGTGCCAGCAGCCGATCTAGCGGGAGCGAGACCCAGTACTTC. Translated, it gives CASSRSSGSETQYF.

This clonotype was seen many times. The chain has TRBV12-3 or TRBV12-4 and TRBJ2-3; possibly TRBD2 for D (5 bases). V lost 3 bases to trimming and J lost 7 bases, with 17 bases between them. The CDR3 has 15 amino acids. The CDR3 protein is CASSFPVPEANTQYF. The CDR3 nucleotides read TGTGCCAGCAGTTTCCCCGTCCCGGAGGCAAATACGCAGTATTTT.

This sequence joins TRBV7-8 and TRBJ1-6; D gene unclear. The ends were cut back, 3 bases at V and 7 bases at J, with 10 bases in the middle. The length of the CDR3 is 14 residues. Germline V CDR1 and CDR2: SGHVS, FQNEAQ. The CDR3 reads CASSFQLANSPLHF. CDR3 sequence (DNA): TGTGCCAGCAGCTTCCAGCTTGCCAATTCACCCCTCCACTTT.

This chain uses TRBV7-9 with TRBJ2-1, with TRBD2 identical over 16 bases. The V gene's germline CDR1 is SEHNR and CDR2 FQNEAQ (reference sequence). Germline trimming cut 5 bases from V and 6 bases from J; bases unmatched to any gene: 13. This CDR3 region has 19 residues. In DNA, the CDR3 is TGTGCCAGCAGCGCCACCGGGGGACTAGCGGGAGGGCCTGGCAATGAGCAGTTCTTC. Protein: CASSATGGLAGGPGNEQFF.

J is TRBJ1-6 and V is TRBV6-1, with a weak D call TRBD1 (5 bases). The germline CDR1 and CDR2 sequences are MNHNS and SASEGT. There are 15 residues in the CDR3. V dropped 4 bases and J dropped 5 bases, with 12 bases sitting between them. The CDR3 nucleotides read TGTGCCAGCAGTGCGGGGGTAGCGGATAATTCACCCCTCCACTTT. The encoded protein is CASSAGVADNSPLHF.

The table lists this clonotype with a few counts. The chain combines TRBV4-1 with TRBJ2-5; the D call may be TRBD1 or TRBD2 (6 bases each). The V gene's germline CDR1 is MGHRA and CDR2 YSYEKL. CDR3 size: 13 residues. Between the trimmed V and J ends, which lost 3 bases and 8 bases, there was a span of 13 bases. CDR3 in DNA: TGCGCCAGCAGCCATGGAGGGGGTTATACCCAGTACTTC. Its protein product is CASSHGGGYTQYF.

This clonotype was picked up a small number of times. V and J are TRBV2 and TRBJ2-7, with D perhaps TRBD1 (6 bases). Trimming stripped 6 bases from V and 0 bases from J, with 12 bases between. Per germline, CDR1 SNHLY and CDR2 FYNNEI. This CDR3 contains 14 residues. CDR3 region: CASSQDSTSYEQYF. The CDR3 DNA sequence: TGTGCCAGCAGCCAGGACAGTACCTCCTACGAGCAGTACTTC. The full variable domain, completed using reference TRBV2 and TRBJ2-7, is EPEVTQTPSHQVTQMGQEVILRCVPISNHLYFYWYRQILGQKVEFLVSFYNNEISEKSEIFDDQFSVERPDGSNFTLKIRSTKLEDSAMYFCASSQDSTSYEQYFGPGTRLTVT.

Only a few counts were recorded for this clonotype. This sequence joins TRBV14 and TRBJ2-7; D is unresolved. CDR1 is SGHDN and CDR2 is FVKESK in the germline V gene. The V end was cut by 4 bases, the J end by 3 bases, with 16 bases between. The CDR3 has 15 residues. The CDR3 here is CASSRERGRFYEQYF. The CDR3 DNA sequence: TGTGCCAGCAGCCGAGAGCGTGGCCGATTCTACGAGCAGTACTTC.

This clonotype was found a few times. The chain links TRBV7-9 to TRBJ2-1; D might be TRBD1 or TRBD2, each matching 5 bases. This CDR3 has 14 amino acids. V was pared by 5 bases and J by 15 bases, with 23 bases between. The germline V gene encodes CDR1 SEHNR and CDR2 FQNEAQ (reference sequence). CDR3 coding DNA: TGTGCCAGCAGCCTGACGGGACGGCCTGACCAGACGTTCTTC. Translation: CASSLTGRPDQTFF.

J is TRBJ2-1 and V is TRBV6-6; the D gene could be TRBD1 or TRBD2 (5 bases each). Germline V gene sequence: CDR1 MNHNY, CDR2 SVGAGI (reference sequence). Trimming left V 4 bases short and J 6 bases short, with 13 bases between. The CDR3 has 14 residues. The DNA of the CDR3 is TGTGCCAGCAGTTCCTACCCTGGGGGCAATGAGCAGTTCTTC. It encodes CASSSYPGGNEQFF.

This clonotype was picked up a small number of times. The chain joins TRBV19 to TRBJ2-6; TRBD1 agrees at 7 bases. The length of the CDR3 is 19 residues. CDR1 is LNHDA, CDR2 SQIVND, per germline (reference sequence). Trimming removed 6 bases from V and 0 bases from J; junction bases left unmatched: 14. The CDR3 DNA reads TGTGCCAGTAGGCCCACCATTCTGACAGGGAGCTCTGGGGCCAACGTCCTGACTTTC. It yields the protein CASRPTILTGSSGANVLTF.

The chain recombines TRBV12-3 or TRBV12-4 with TRBJ2-2, with 12 nucleotides matching TRBD2. CDR3 length: 16 amino acids. J lost 6 bases, V lost 5 bases, and 7 bases had no gene match. The CDR3 is CASSQTSGSVPGELFF. The CDR3 DNA follows: TGTGCCAGCAGTCAGACTAGCGGGAGTGTCCCCGGGGAGCTGTTTTTT.

This clonotype occurred many times. The chain combines TRBV20-1 with TRBJ2-3; D unclear. The CDR3 covers 13 residues. V shed 5 bases and J shed 2 bases, with 11 bases lying between them. Germline V gene data show CDR1 as DFQATT and CDR2 as SNEGSKA (reference sequence). Here the CDR3 DNA reads TGCAGTGCTTGGTTCCAGCACACAGATACGCAGTATTTT. It encodes CSAWFQHTDTQYF.

This clonotype was seen a few times. The chain links TRBV7-8 to TRBJ2-2; the match to TRBD1 covers 8 bases. The CDR3 is 17 amino acids. J was trimmed by 0 bases and V by 5 bases; bases with no gene match: 8. Germline V gene sequence: CDR1 SGHVS, CDR2 FQNEAQ. CDR3 in DNA: TGTGCCAGCAGCCCGAACAGGGGGGCCGCGAACACCGGGGAGCTGTTTTTT. As protein: CASSPNRGAANTGELFF.

The rearrangement links TRBV15 to TRBJ2-7; 7 nucleotides match TRBD1. The CDR3 covers 14 residues. Germline V gene lookup returns CDR1 LNHNV and CDR2 YYDKDF (reference sequence). V was clipped by 3 bases and J by 2 bases; unmatched bases: 4. As DNA, the CDR3 is TGTGCCACCAGCAGGACAGGGAGCACCTACGAGCAGTACTTC. This sequence encodes CATSRTGSTYEQYF.

A word on this clonotype: The junction departs from germline at one end; a sequencing error may be responsible. V is TRBV7-6 and J is TRBJ2-3; tentatively, D is TRBD2 (5 bases). The CDR3 is made up of 15 amino acids. The germline CDR1 and CDR2 sequences are SGHVS and FNYEAQ. CDR3 in DNA: TGTGACAGCAGCTTAGAGGGTGTTGGGACAGATACGCAGTATTTT. Protein: CDSSLEGVGTDTQYF.

The table lists this clonotype with a few counts. This chain connects TRBV5-1 to TRBJ1-1; D is unresolved. V lost 0 bases to trimming and J lost 0 bases, with 12 bases between them. Per germline, CDR1 SGHRS and CDR2 YFSETQ. The CDR3 is 16 amino acids. The CDR3 DNA reads TGCGCCAGCAGCTTGGAGATGGGCGGCATGAACACTGAAGCTTTCTTT. This encodes CASSLEMGGMNTEAFF.

V usage is TRBV4-2 and J usage is TRBJ2-7; 9 positions agree with TRBD2. The ends lost 0 bases at V and 1 base at J; junction bases unmatched: 10. CDR3 size: 18 residues. In germline, CDR1 is LGHNA, CDR2 YNFKEQ. The CDR3 here is CASSQEDRGSGGSYEQYF. The DNA for the CDR3 is TGTGCCAGCAGCCAAGAGGATAGGGGTAGCGGGGGATCCTACGAGCAGTACTTC.

The sample holds a few counts of this clonotype. The rearrangement uses TRBV5-6 and TRBJ2-1; D might be TRBD2 (6 bases). The CDR3 consists of 14 residues. Germline CDR1 is SGHDT and CDR2 is YYEEEE. Trimming stripped 3 bases from V and 4 bases from J, with 11 bases between. The CDR3 is CASSYGTVYNEQFF. The CDR3 DNA reads TGTGCCAGCAGCTACGGGACTGTATACAATGAGCAGTTCTTC.

This chain uses TRBV11-1 with TRBJ1-1; D remains unclear. CDR1 and CDR2 (germline): SGHAT, FQDESV (reference sequence). This CDR3 region has 14 residues. The V end was cut by 4 bases, the J end by 4 bases, with 13 bases between. The CDR3 DNA is TGTGCCAGCAGCTATATTTTAGGGAGCACTGAAGCTTTCTTT. Amino acids: CASSYILGSTEAFF.

This clonotype was observed a handful of times. This chain joins TRBV5-1 and TRBJ1-1; 11 nucleotides match TRBD1. The CDR3 spans 16 residues. The V gene end was trimmed by 0 bases and the J gene end by 6 bases; junction bases not matched to a gene: 7. CDR1 is SGHRS and CDR2 is YFSETQ in the germline V gene. CDR3 sequence: CASSLAGTGGLAEAFF. The CDR3 DNA reads as TGCGCCAGCAGCTTGGCTGGGACAGGGGGTCTGGCTGAAGCTTTCTTT.